This T cell receptor beta chain was observed in a study of preoperative IRX-2 immunotherapy in early breast cancer. Germline trimming cut 6 bases from V and 4 bases from J; bases unmatched to any gene: 8. CDR1 is MNHGY and CDR2 is SAAAGT in the germline V gene. The CDR3 is 14 residues long. Method: immunoSEQ multiplex PCR; TCRdb's copy keeps in-frame clones and lacks some. The table has approximately 27,000 clones, more than 80% seen once. The treatment denotes: preoperative locoregional IRX-2 cytokine immunotherapy. Sample: lymph node tissue, taken after IRX-2 immunotherapy. The sequence derives from a human donor with breast cancer. The V gene is TRBV6-8, the J gene TRBJ1-2; 7 bases are a match to TRBD1. DNA of the CDR3: TGTGCCAGCAGGACCGGGACAGAGGGCTATGGCTACACCTTC. Amino acids: CASRTGTEGYGYTF.